These T cell receptor beta chains were read from a single sample in a study of cytomegalovirus exposure and HLA in healthy donors. The data were produced by immunoSEQ multiplex PCR, yet TCRdb's version contains in-frame clones alone and is incomplete. The sample has roughly 90,000 clones; 65% to 75% are singletons. Material: PBMCs. All receptors derive from a man aged 30 to 39 in good health and CMV-seropositive. The CDR3 runs from the conserved cysteine through the conserved F or W. The order of the fields is CDR3 DNA, CDR3 protein, D gene, V gene, clone size, J gene. D genes are given only for firm matches. A clone size is listed for some rows: how often the clone was seen (once, few, many), or a class if it is expanded.

DNA: TGTGCCAGCAGTTTAGAAACAGGGGATCAGCCCCAGCATTTT
CDR3: CASSLETGDQPQHF
D: TRBD1
V: TRBV27
size: few
J: TRBJ1-5

DNA: TGTGCCAGCAGTTACTCGAAATACCAGAATAATGAAAAACTGTTTTTT
CDR3: CASSYSKYQNNEKLFF
D: .
V: TRBV6-5
size: .
J: TRBJ1-4

DNA: TGTGCCAGCAGCCAAGTAGCGACTCCGGGACTAGGGGCCGGGGAGCTGTTTTTT
CDR3: CASSQVATPGLGAGELFF
D: TRBD2
V: TRBV4-2
size: .
J: TRBJ2-2

DNA: TGTGCCAGCAGCTCCGGACAGGGGGCGCTTAGTGAGCAGTTCTTC
CDR3: CASSSGQGALSEQFF
D: TRBD1
V: TRBV7-3
size: few
J: TRBJ2-1

DNA: TGTGCCAGCAGGTCCTCCTTTGGGGCGGGAGTAGGATTAGAGACCCAGTACTTC
CDR3: CASRSSFGAGVGLETQYF
D: TRBD2
V: TRBV28
size: once
J: TRBJ2-5

DNA: TGTGCCACCAGCAGAAGCCTATACTCTGGAAACACCATATATTTT
CDR3: CATSRSLYSGNTIYF
D: .
V: TRBV15
size: .
J: TRBJ1-3

DNA: TGTGCCTGGAATCTAAGAAGTGGCTACACCTTC
CDR3: CAWNLRSGYTF
D: .
V: TRBV30
size: .
J: TRBJ1-2

DNA: TGTGCCAGCAGCCTGGACAGGGTGGATGGCTACACCTTC
CDR3: CASSLDRVDGYTF
D: TRBD1
V: TRBV5-5
size: .
J: TRBJ1-2

DNA: TGTGCCAGCAGCTCCGACAGGGTGTTTAATGAAAAACTGTTTTTT
CDR3: CASSSDRVFNEKLFF
D: TRBD1
V: TRBV5-6
size: .
J: TRBJ1-4

DNA: TGTGCCATCAGTGTAGAGATTAACACTGAAGCTTTCTTT
CDR3: CAISVEINTEAFF
D: .
V: TRBV10-3
size: .
J: TRBJ1-1

DNA: TGTGCCAGCAGTGAATCCGGGTCCTACGAGCAGTACTTC
CDR3: CASSESGSYEQYF
D: .
V: TRBV25-1
size: .
J: TRBJ2-7

DNA: TGCAGCGTTGAAAGGGGGAGTACTGAGCAGTTCTTC
CDR3: CSVERGSTEQFF
D: .
V: TRBV29-1
size: .
J: TRBJ2-1

DNA: TGTGCCAGCAGTTTATCTAGCGGGAACATTCAGTACTTC
CDR3: CASSLSSGNIQYF
D: TRBD2
V: TRBV28
size: once
J: TRBJ2-4

DNA: TGCGCCAGCAGCTTGGCAGGGGACCGCCTTTTGTACTTC
CDR3: CASSLAGDRLLYF
D: .
V: TRBV5-1
size: .
J: TRBJ2-7

DNA: TGCGCCAGCAGCGGGGGACTAGAGGCCTACGAGCAGTACTTC
CDR3: CASSGGLEAYEQYF
D: TRBD2
V: TRBV5-1
size: .
J: TRBJ2-7

DNA: TGTGCCTGGAGTGTACTTGTGCGTGGAGAGACCCAGTACTTC
CDR3: CAWSVLVRGETQYF
D: .
V: TRBV30
size: .
J: TRBJ2-5

DNA: TGTGCCAGTAGTAACAGGGACAGGGCTCACAATGAGCAGTTCTTC
CDR3: CASSNRDRAHNEQFF
D: TRBD1
V: TRBV19
size: .
J: TRBJ2-1

DNA: TGTGCCAGCAGCTCCCTAGGGGACTCGATAGAATACACCTTC
CDR3: CASSSLGDSIEYTF
D: .
V: TRBV9
size: .
J: TRBJ1-2

DNA: TGTGCCAGCAGTTTACGACAGGGGGCACGGGAAAAACTGTTTTTT
CDR3: CASSLRQGAREKLFF
D: TRBD1
V: TRBV6-1
size: .
J: TRBJ1-4

DNA: TGTGCCAGCGGTCCCAAGGGGTCAGGCACTGGAGCTTTCTTT
CDR3: CASGPKGSGTGAFF
D: .
V: TRBV5-4
size: .
J: TRBJ1-1

DNA: TGTGCCAGCAGCTTAGTGGGCAGGGGGTTCGTCGGTGAGCAGTTCTTC
CDR3: CASSLVGRGFVGEQFF
D: TRBD1
V: TRBV11-3
size: .
J: TRBJ2-1

DNA: TGTGCCAGCAGTGAGCTAGCGGGGGGGCCAGAGACCCAGTACTTC
CDR3: CASSELAGGPETQYF
D: TRBD2
V: TRBV6-1
size: many
J: TRBJ2-5

DNA: TGCGCCAGCAGCTTGGATCCGGGACTAGCGGTGTCCTACAATGAGCAGTTCTTC
CDR3: CASSLDPGLAVSYNEQFF
D: TRBD2
V: TRBV5-1
size: .
J: TRBJ2-1

DNA: TGTGCCAGCAGCTTTGGGCAGGGAGAGACCCAGTACTTC
CDR3: CASSFGQGETQYF
D: .
V: TRBV7-3
size: .
J: TRBJ2-5

DNA: TGCGCCAGCAGCCAAGGTAGCCGTTGGGACACTGAAGCTTTCTTT
CDR3: CASSQGSRWDTEAFF
D: .
V: TRBV4-1
size: .
J: TRBJ1-1

DNA: TGTGCCAGCAGCCATGAGATGGGGGCGGGAAACACCATATATTTT
CDR3: CASSHEMGAGNTIYF
D: .
V: TRBV4-2
size: .
J: TRBJ1-3

DNA: TGTGCCAGCAGTGGTAGCGGGAGGGGGAATGAGCAGTTCTTC
CDR3: CASSGSGRGNEQFF
D: TRBD2
V: TRBV6-1
size: few
J: TRBJ2-1

DNA: TGTGCCTGGAGTGAAGGAACGGGAGAAGGAGATACGCAGTATTTT
CDR3: CAWSEGTGEGDTQYF
D: .
V: TRBV30
size: .
J: TRBJ2-3